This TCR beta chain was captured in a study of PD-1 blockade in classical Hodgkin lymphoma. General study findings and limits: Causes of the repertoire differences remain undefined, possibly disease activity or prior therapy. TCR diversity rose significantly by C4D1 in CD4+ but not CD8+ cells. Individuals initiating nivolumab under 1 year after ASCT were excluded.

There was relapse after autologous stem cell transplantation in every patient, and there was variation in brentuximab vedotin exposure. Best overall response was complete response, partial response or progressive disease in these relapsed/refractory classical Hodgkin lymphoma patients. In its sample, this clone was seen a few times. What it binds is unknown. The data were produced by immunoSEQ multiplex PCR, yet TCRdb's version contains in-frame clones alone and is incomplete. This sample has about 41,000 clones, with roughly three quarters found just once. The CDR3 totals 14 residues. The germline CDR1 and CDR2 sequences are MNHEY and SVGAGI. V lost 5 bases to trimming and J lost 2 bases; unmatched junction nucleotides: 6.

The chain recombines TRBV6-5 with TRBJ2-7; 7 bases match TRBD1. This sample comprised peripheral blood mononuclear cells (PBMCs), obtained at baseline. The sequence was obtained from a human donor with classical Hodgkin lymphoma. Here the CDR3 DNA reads TGTGCCAGCAGTCCGACAGGGTCCACCTACGAGCAGTACTTC. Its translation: CASSPTGSTYEQYF.